This T cell receptor (beta chain) derives from a study of blood T cell repertoires in COVID-19. Original handling: Estimation of nucleated cell counts relied on the amplification of reference gene primers. Measured with immunoSEQ multiplex PCR; TCRdb has only the in-frame clones, and not every one. V and J calls and clone size are as listed in that table; D and trimming were resolved from the DNA. The profile shows about 97,000 clones, approximately 90% of them singletons. The V gene's germline CDR1 is LNHDA and CDR2 SQIVND (reference sequence). J was trimmed by 7 bases and V by 9 bases; bases with no gene match: 10. The CDR3 totals 14 residues.

This TCR was sampled from a man aged 50-59 years with active COVID-19. The chain links TRBV19 to TRBJ2-3, with 10 nucleotides matching TRBD1. Sequenced sample: peripheral blood. CDR3 coding DNA: TGTGCCAGCCGGGACAGGGGCCTCGCAAATACGCAGTATTTT. Its protein product is CASRDRGLANTQYF.